This entry is about one T cell receptor beta chain. Its antigen is undetermined. The data are from a study of T cell responses to AZD1222 COVID-19 vaccine. Whole-study context: Whether given at about 4 or about 12 weeks, second doses were pooled.

This CDR3 has 14 amino acids. Unmatched junction bases numbered 2, after V lost 0 bases and J lost 3 bases. The germline gives CDR1 SGDLS, CDR2 YYNGEE. Measured with immunoSEQ multiplex PCR; TCRdb has only the in-frame clones, and not every one. The sample lists fewer than 150,000 clones, roughly 93% seen once, with 0.9% to 0.95% in the top ten. Study-level findings and limits: The study found vaccine-associated CD4 TCRs spanning spike, dominant at 160-218 and 743-854. None of the repertoires were sampled until the peak T cell response had passed.

V and J are TRBV9 and TRBJ1-1; 7 bases match TRBD1. Sequenced here: peripheral blood, sampled on day 0 of AZD1222 vaccination. This TCR was sampled from an adult in good health. The CDR3 region is CASSVGQGDTEAFF. DNA of the CDR3: TGTGCCAGCAGCGTAGGGCAGGGGGACACTGAAGCTTTCTTT.